The rows below give T cell receptor beta chains drawn from one sample of a study of cytomegalovirus exposure and HLA in healthy donors. The repertoire was sequenced with immunoSEQ multiplex PCR; TCRdb's copy has only in-frame clones and lacks some. The sample has some 170,000 clones; roughly 89% are singletons. Sequencing input: PBMCs. The receptors were gathered from a woman in her twenties or thirties in good health and CMV-seronegative. Each CDR3 is given with its conserved first and last residue.

TRBV15	TRBJ2-7	CATSRGSGGTIYEQYF
TRBV30	TRBJ1-2	CAWSLTELVGYGYTF
TRBV5-1	TRBJ1-1	CASSRRPGHTEAFF
TRBV4-2	TRBJ2-5	CASSQFPGLGGETQYF
TRBV7-9	TRBJ1-1	CASSLGGEAFF
TRBV6-6	TRBJ1-5	CASSYGQGLLPQHF
TRBV5-1	TRBJ2-2	CASSFFMGQKNTGELFF
TRBV11-2	TRBJ2-7	CASSSDNRGYEQYF
TRBV27	TRBJ1-1	CASSPTGSPTEAFF
TRBV4-3	TRBJ2-1	CASSQGYSGGDNEQFF
TRBV5-1	TRBJ1-3	CASSLAPGVSGNTIYF
TRBV4-1	TRBJ1-6	CASSQDFPGQGRAPLHF
TRBV7-2	TRBJ2-7	CASSLAAGGMYEQYF
TRBV6-1	TRBJ1-6	CASTSEGVYNSPLHF
TRBV7-9	TRBJ2-1	CASSPLAGDYNEQFF
TRBV6-6	TRBJ1-2	CASSYDGRGTGGYTF
TRBV2	TRBJ1-2	CASSGIKGGIGGYTF
TRBV5-5	TRBJ2-7	CASSLWAAYEQYF
TRBV10-2	TRBJ2-5	CASSDSGWYQETQYF
TRBV6-4	TRBJ2-2	CASSDSTDGPGELFF
TRBV19	TRBJ1-2	CASSTGQGLGGYTF
TRBV7-7	TRBJ2-2	CASSRGQGATGELFF
TRBV6-1	TRBJ2-1	CASSRDSNNEQFF
TRBV7-2	TRBJ2-7	CASSPWGQGGHEQYF
TRBV5-1	TRBJ1-3	CASSLGTGTGNTIYF
TRBV5-1	TRBJ1-2	CASRNAQGAEGYTF
TRBV11-2	TRBJ2-7	CASSSAWREQYF
TRBV4-1	TRBJ1-5	CASSQDGGQGIQPQHF
TRBV6-4	TRBJ2-1	CASSDSASGTYNEQFF
TRBV19	TRBJ1-2	CASSIVQGPRTGYTF
TRBV11-2	TRBJ2-3	CASSFSGTGDLDTQYF
TRBV7-9	TRBJ2-1	CASSLGTGLGDNEQFF
TRBV14	TRBJ2-3	CASSHRGFSTDTQYF
TRBV7-9	TRBJ2-5	CASSLEQKETQYF
TRBV2	TRBJ1-5	CASSDHILFRYQPQHF
TRBV6-1	TRBJ1-2	CASKRQGRYGYTF
TRBV7-8	TRBJ1-5	CASSLASSLAGLSNQPQHF
TRBV4-2	TRBJ2-7	CASSRTGTGFDEQYF
TRBV7-9	TRBJ1-4	CATRTGTGAHNEKLFF
TRBV6-1	TRBJ1-5	CASSGGIGEPQHF
TRBV4-3	TRBJ1-2	CASSQTDRGGYGYTF
TRBV2	TRBJ1-1	CASRERGQGKRTEAFF
TRBV27	TRBJ2-7	CASSLVRDRGYEQYF
TRBV11-3	TRBJ2-3	CASSYGEASQATQYF
TRBV27	TRBJ2-5	CASSFSSGGSYQETQYF